This T cell receptor (beta chain) was recovered during a study of cytomegalovirus exposure and HLA in healthy donors. Findings and caveats of the study: Using the classifier, cytomegalovirus status was reportedly diagnosed with high specificity and sensitivity. According to a subsequent analysis, TCR clusters from the first cohort were inclined to appear together in the 120 validation repertoires.

The germline V gene encodes CDR1 SGHTA and CDR2 FQGNSA. The CDR3 covers 12 residues. V was shortened by 8 bases and J by 4 bases, with 9 bases between the two germline ends. Clones were sequenced by immunoSEQ multiplex PCR, and TCRdb holds only the in-frame ones, with some missing. The table shows about 260,000 clones, with roughly 91% occurring only once. In regard to this clone: The antigen remains unidentified.

The chain employs TRBV7-2 and TRBJ2-1; no clear D. The sequencing sample was made of PBMCs. The receptor was derived from a woman aged 25 to 39 in good health and CMV-seronegative. CDR3 nucleotides: TGTGCCAGCTCGAAACCTTACAATGAGCAGTTCTTC. Protein: CASSKPYNEQFF.